This TCR beta chain was sequenced in a study of blood T cells in healthy people across ages. Study conclusions and caveats: There were more naive CD4+ cells and higher diversity in long-lived donors than in aged donors. CMV status of donors was not determined, possibly confounding expanded clonotype changes.

Turning to this clonotype: The antigen is not known.

A second PCR, run for roughly 7 to 12 cycles, used a sample-barcoded 5' primer plus a J-beta primer mix. Tags on each cDNA molecule came from a template-switch adaptor with 12 random nucleotides. TCRdb ran MiXCR on the 5' RACE reads and lists one entry per CDR3 protein. Of approximately 1.5 million distinct CDR3 sequences in the sample, around 40% are singletons; the top ten hold more than 4%. The sequencing input was blood. The TCR sequence derives from a woman younger than 35 in good health.

CDR3 amino acids: CASTYSAASYEQYF. The CDR3 DNA sequence: TGTGCCAGCACCTACAGCGCGGCTTCCTACGAGCAGTACTTC. V usage is TRBV6-6 and J usage is TRBJ2-7; D remains unclear. Germline values: CDR1 MNHNY, CDR2 SVGAGI (reference sequence). CDR3 size: 14 residues. Deletions cut 7 bases from V and 1 base from J, with 14 bases between.